This is a list of T cell receptor beta chains from one sample in a study of read filtering for tumor transcriptome and immune sequencing. MiXCR, run by TCRdb on the reads, gives a single entry per CDR3 protein. The sample lists over 50,000 distinct CDR3 sequences, roughly a fifth occurring once. Sequencing was carried out using a population of CD138-negative cells sorted from bone marrow. Source of these receptors: a donor at least 40 years old with multiple myeloma. The CDR3 runs from the conserved cysteine through the conserved F or W. A D gene is named only where the DNA matches it firmly. Expanded clones are given a class, and other clones once, few, many or no size at all.

j_gene: TRBJ2-7; v_gene: TRBV6-5; d_gene: TRBD1; abundance: many; CDR3nt: TGTGCCAGCAGTTACTCAACAGGGGTTTACGAGCAGTACTTC; CDR3aa: CASSYSTGVYEQYF
j_gene: TRBJ2-3; v_gene: TRBV11-2; d_gene: TRBD2; abundance: many; CDR3nt: TGTGCCAGCAAGACTAGCGGGAGGGGTACAGATACGCAGTATTTT; CDR3aa: CASKTSGRGTDTQYF
j_gene: TRBJ2-5; v_gene: TRBV5-1; d_gene: -; abundance: many; CDR3nt: TGCGCCACCTCGGAGGGTTACCTCCAAGAGACCCAGTACTTC; CDR3aa: CATSEGYLQETQYF
j_gene: TRBJ2-5; v_gene: TRBV10-3; d_gene: -; abundance: many; CDR3nt: TGTGCCATCAGTGATTCGATGCTTACCGGGACCTCAGAAAAGGGGACCCAGTACTTC; CDR3aa: CAISDSMLTGTSEKGTQYF
j_gene: TRBJ2-7; v_gene: TRBV4-1; d_gene: TRBD1; abundance: -; CDR3nt: TGCGCCAGCAGCCTGTTTGACAGGGGGCAAGGTGAGCAGTACTTC; CDR3aa: CASSLFDRGQGEQYF
j_gene: TRBJ2-1; v_gene: TRBV6-2/TRBV6-3; d_gene: TRBD2; abundance: medium-sized; CDR3nt: TGTGCCAGCAGTTACGCCGCGGGAGCAGCCTACAATGAGCAGTTCTTC; CDR3aa: CASSYAAGAAYNEQFF
j_gene: TRBJ2-6; v_gene: TRBV4-1; d_gene: TRBD2; abundance: many; CDR3nt: TGCGCCAGCAGCCAAGATTCGGGACTAGGTGCTGGGGCCAACGTCCTGACTTTC; CDR3aa: CASSQDSGLGAGANVLTF
j_gene: TRBJ1-2; v_gene: TRBV20-1; d_gene: -; abundance: few; CDR3nt: TGCAGTGCCACCGGGACGGTGAACTATGGCTACACCTTC; CDR3aa: CSATGTVNYGYTF
j_gene: TRBJ2-5; v_gene: TRBV20-1; d_gene: TRBD2; abundance: many; CDR3nt: TGCAGCGCTAGCGGGGATTTAGAGACCCAGTACTTC; CDR3aa: CSASGDLETQYF
j_gene: TRBJ2-1; v_gene: TRBV6-6; d_gene: -; abundance: -; CDR3nt: TGCGCCAGCGCCGGGGGACGTTACAATGCGCAGTTCTTC; CDR3aa: CASAGGRYNAQFF
j_gene: TRBJ2-2; v_gene: TRBV7-9; d_gene: -; abundance: once; CDR3nt: TGTGTCAGCAGCTTCAGCACTGGGGAGCTGTTTTTT; CDR3aa: CVSSFSTGELFF
j_gene: TRBJ1-5; v_gene: TRBV15; d_gene: TRBD1; abundance: many; CDR3nt: TGTGCCACCAGCCGATTACAGGGGCGCCAGCCCCAGCATTTT; CDR3aa: CATSRLQGRQPQHF
j_gene: TRBJ1-2; v_gene: TRBV10-3; d_gene: -; abundance: many; CDR3nt: TGTGCCATCAGTCCCACGGGGGGACCGCGGCGCTATGGCTACACCTTC; CDR3aa: CAISPTGGPRRYGYTF
j_gene: TRBJ2-1; v_gene: TRBV24-1; d_gene: TRBD2; abundance: many; CDR3nt: TGTGCCACAAATAGCGGGGGGCGCGCCAATGAGCAGTTCTTC; CDR3aa: CATNSGGRANEQFF
j_gene: TRBJ1-1; v_gene: TRBV5-1; d_gene: TRBD1; abundance: many; CDR3nt: TGCGCCAGCACTAACAGGGGGCAAGGGAACACTGAAGCTTTCTTT; CDR3aa: CASTNRGQGNTEAFF
j_gene: TRBJ2-7; v_gene: TRBV19; d_gene: -; abundance: many; CDR3nt: TGTGCCAGTAGTACCCGCCGGGATGGATACGAGCAGTACTTC; CDR3aa: CASSTRRDGYEQYF
j_gene: TRBJ2-5; v_gene: TRBV18; d_gene: TRBD1; abundance: few; CDR3nt: TGTGCCAGCTCACCGGGACAGGGGAGAGGGGAGACCCAGTACTTC; CDR3aa: CASSPGQGRGETQYF
j_gene: TRBJ2-7; v_gene: TRBV6-5; d_gene: -; abundance: many; CDR3nt: TGTGCCAGCAGTACCCGGGACACCATATCCTACGAGCAGTACTTC; CDR3aa: CASSTRDTISYEQYF
j_gene: TRBJ2-5; v_gene: TRBV6-4; d_gene: -; abundance: -; CDR3nt: TGTGCCACCTGGAGTTACCAAGAGACCCAGTACTTC; CDR3aa: CATWSYQETQYF
j_gene: TRBJ1-1; v_gene: TRBV28; d_gene: -; abundance: many; CDR3nt: TGTGCCAGCAGGCTCGCAGGGGACTTGAACACTGAAGCTTTCTTT; CDR3aa: CASRLAGDLNTEAFF